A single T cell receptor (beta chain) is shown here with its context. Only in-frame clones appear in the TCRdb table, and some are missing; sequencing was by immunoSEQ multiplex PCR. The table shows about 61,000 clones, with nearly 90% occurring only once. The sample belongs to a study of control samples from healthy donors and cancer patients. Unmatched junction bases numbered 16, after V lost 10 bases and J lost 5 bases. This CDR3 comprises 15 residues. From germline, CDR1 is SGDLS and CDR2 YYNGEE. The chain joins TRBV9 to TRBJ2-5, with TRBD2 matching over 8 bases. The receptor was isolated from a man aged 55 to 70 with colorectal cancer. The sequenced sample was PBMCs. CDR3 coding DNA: TGTGCCCCCCGCGTCGACGGGGGGGCGGGGGAGACCCAGTACTTC. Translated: CAPRVDGGAGETQYF.